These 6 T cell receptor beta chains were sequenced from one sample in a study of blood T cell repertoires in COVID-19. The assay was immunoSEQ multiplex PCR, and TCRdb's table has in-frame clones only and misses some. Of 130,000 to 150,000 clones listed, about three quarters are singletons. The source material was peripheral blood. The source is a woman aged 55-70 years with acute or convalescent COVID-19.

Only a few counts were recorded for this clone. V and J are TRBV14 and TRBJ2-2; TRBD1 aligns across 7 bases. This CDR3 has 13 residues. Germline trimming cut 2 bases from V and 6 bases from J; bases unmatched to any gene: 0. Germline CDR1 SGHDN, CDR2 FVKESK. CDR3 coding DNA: TGTGCCAGCAGCCAAACAGGGGCCGGGGAGCTGTTTTTT. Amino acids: CASSQTGAGELFF.

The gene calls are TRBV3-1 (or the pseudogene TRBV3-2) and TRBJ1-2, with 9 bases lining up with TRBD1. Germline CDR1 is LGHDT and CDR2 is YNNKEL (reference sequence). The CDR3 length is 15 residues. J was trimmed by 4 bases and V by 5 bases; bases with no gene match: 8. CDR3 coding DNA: TGTGCCAGCAGCTCGACGGGACAGGGACGCTATGGCTACACCTTC. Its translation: CASSSTGQGRYGYTF.

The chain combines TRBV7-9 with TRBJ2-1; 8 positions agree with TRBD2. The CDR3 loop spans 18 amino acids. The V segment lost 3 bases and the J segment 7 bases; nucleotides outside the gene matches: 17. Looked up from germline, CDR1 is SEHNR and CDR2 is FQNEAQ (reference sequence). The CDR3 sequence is CASSFVIPLADLGNEQFF. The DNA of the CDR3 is TGTGCCAGCAGCTTCGTTATCCCACTAGCGGACCTAGGGAATGAGCAGTTCTTC.

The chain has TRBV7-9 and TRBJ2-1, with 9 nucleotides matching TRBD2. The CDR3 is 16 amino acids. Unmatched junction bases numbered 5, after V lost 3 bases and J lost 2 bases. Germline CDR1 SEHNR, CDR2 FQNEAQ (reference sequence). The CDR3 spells CASSFLGGRAYNEQFF. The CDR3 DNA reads TGTGCCAGCAGCTTCCTAGGCGGGAGGGCCTACAATGAGCAGTTCTTC.

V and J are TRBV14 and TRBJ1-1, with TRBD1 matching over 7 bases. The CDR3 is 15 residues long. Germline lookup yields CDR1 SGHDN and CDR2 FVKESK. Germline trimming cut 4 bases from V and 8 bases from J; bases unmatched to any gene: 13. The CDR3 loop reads CASSLRTGVTSEAFF. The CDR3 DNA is TGTGCCAGCAGCCTTCGGACAGGAGTAACGTCCGAAGCTTTCTTT.

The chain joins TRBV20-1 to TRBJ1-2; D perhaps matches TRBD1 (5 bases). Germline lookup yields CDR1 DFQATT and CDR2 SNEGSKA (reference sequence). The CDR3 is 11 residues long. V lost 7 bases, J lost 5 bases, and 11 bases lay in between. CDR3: CSGTGPYGYTF. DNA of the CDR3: TGCAGTGGAACAGGCCCTTATGGCTACACCTTC.